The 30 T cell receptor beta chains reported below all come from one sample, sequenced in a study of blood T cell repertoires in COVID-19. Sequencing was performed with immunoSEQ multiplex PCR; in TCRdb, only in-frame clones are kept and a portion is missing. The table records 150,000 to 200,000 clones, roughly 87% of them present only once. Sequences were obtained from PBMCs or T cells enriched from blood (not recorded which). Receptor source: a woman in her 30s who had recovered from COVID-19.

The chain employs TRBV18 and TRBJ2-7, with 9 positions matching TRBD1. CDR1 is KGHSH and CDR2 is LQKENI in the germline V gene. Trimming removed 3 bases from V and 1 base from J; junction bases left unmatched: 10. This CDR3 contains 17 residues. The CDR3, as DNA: TGTGCCAGCTCACCTAGTCGTAGGGACAGGGTATCCTACGAGCAGTACTTC. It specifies CASSPSRRDRVSYEQYF.

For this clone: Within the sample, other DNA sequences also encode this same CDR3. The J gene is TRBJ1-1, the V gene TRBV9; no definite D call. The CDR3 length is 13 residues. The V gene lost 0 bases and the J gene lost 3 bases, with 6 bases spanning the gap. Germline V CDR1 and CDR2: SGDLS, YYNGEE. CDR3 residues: CASSVEGDTEAFF. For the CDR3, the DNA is TGTGCCAGCAGCGTAGAAGGAGACACTGAAGCTTTCTTT.

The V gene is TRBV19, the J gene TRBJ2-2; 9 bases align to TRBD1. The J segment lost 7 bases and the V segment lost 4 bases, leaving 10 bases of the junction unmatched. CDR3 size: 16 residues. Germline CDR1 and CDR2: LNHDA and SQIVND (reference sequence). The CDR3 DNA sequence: TGTGCCAGTAGTAGGGGACAGGGAGGGTTTCTCGGGGAGCTGTTTTTT. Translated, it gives CASSRGQGGFLGELFF. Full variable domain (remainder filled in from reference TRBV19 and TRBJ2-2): DGGITQSPKYLFRKEGQNVTLSCEQNLNHDAMYWYRQDPGQGLRLIYYSQIVNDFQKGDIAEGYSVSREKKESFPLTVTSAQKNPTAFYLCASSRGQGGFLGELFFGEGSRLTVL.

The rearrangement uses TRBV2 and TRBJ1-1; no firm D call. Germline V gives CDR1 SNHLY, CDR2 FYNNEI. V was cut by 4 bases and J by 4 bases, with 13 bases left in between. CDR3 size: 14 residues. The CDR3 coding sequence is TGTGCCAGCAGTGCCGCGGTGATGAGCACTGAAGCTTTCTTT. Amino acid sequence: CASSAAVMSTEAFF.

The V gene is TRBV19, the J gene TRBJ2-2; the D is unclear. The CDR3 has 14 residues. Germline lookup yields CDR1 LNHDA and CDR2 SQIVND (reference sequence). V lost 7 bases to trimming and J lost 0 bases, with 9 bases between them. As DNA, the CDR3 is TGTGCCAGTAAGAGCCGATCGAACACCGGGGAGCTGTTTTTT. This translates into CASKSRSNTGELFF.

Written as DNA, the CDR3 is TGTGCCAGCAGTGACTATACAGGGCGTTCTGGAGGCTACACCTTC. Its translation is CASSDYTGRSGGYTF. The chain recombines TRBV6-2 or TRBV6-3 with TRBJ1-2; TRBD1 is a possible D gene (6 bases). Trimming removed 5 bases from V and 8 bases from J, with 21 bases in between. The CDR3 is made up of 15 amino acids. Germline CDR1 and CDR2: MNHEY and SVGEGT.

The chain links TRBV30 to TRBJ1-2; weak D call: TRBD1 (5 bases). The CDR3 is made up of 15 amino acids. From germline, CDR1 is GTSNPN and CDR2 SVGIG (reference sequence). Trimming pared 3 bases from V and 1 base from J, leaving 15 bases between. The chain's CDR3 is CAWRRGGGSNYGYTF. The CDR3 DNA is TGTGCCTGGAGGAGGGGAGGAGGGAGTAACTATGGCTACACCTTC.

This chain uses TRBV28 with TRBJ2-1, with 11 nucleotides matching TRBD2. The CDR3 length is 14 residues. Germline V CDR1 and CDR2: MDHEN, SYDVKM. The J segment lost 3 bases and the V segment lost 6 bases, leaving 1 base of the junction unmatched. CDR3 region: CASRLAGVYNEQFF. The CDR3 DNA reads TGTGCCAGCAGACTAGCGGGGGTCTACAATGAGCAGTTCTTC.

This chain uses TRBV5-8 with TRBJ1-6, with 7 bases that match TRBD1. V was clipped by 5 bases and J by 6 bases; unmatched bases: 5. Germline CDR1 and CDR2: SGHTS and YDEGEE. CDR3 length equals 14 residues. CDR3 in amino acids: CASRPGQLNSPLHF. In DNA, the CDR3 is TGTGCCAGCAGACCGGGACAGCTTAATTCACCCCTCCACTTT.

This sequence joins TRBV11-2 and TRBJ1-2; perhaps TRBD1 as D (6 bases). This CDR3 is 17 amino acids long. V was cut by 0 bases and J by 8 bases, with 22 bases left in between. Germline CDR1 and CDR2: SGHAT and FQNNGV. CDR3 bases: TGTGCCAGCAGCTTAGATTCAGAACAGGGTACTCTAGGCGGCTACACCTTC. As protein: CASSLDSEQGTLGGYTF.

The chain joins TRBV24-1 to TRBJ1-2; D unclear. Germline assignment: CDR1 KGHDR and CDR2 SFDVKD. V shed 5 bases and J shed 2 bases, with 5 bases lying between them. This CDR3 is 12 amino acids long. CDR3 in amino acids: CATSAENYGYTF. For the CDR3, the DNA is TGTGCCACCAGTGCGGAGAACTATGGCTACACCTTC.

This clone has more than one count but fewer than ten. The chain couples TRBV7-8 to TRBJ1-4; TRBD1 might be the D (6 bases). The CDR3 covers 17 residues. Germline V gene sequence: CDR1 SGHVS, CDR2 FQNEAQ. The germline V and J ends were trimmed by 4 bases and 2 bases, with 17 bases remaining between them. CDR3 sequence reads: CASSWTYRDRTNEKLFF. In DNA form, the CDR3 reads TGTGCCAGCAGCTGGACGTACAGGGATCGGACTAATGAAAAACTGTTTTTT.

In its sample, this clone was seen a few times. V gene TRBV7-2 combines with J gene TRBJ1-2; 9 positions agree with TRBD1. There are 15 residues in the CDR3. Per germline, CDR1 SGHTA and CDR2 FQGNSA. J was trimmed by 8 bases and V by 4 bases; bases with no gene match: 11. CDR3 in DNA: TGTGCCAGCAGCTCTAATCCCGGACAGGGGAGAGGCTACACCTTC. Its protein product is CASSSNPGQGRGYTF.

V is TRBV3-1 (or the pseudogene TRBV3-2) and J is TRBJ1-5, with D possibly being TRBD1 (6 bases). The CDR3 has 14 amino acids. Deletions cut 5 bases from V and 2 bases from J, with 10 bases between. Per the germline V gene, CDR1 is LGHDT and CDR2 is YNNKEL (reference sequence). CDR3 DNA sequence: TGTGCCAGCAGCAAAAGGACAGGCAATCAGCCCCAGCATTTT. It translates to CASSKRTGNQPQHF.

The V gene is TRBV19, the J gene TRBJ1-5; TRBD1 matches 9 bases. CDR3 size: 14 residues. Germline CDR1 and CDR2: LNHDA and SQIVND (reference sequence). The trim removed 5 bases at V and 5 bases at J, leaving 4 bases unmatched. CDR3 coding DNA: TGTGCCAGTAGTCCGGGACAGGGATATCAGCCCCAGCATTTT. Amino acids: CASSPGQGYQPQHF.

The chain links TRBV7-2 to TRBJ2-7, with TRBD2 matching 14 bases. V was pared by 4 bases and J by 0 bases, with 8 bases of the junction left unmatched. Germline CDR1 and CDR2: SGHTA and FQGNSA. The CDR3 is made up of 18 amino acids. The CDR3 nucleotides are TGTGCCAGCAGCTACTTGGGACTAGCGGGGGCCACCTCCTACGAGCAGTACTTC. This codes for CASSYLGLAGATSYEQYF. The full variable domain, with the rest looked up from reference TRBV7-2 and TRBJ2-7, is GAGVSQSPSNKVTEKGKDVELRCDPISGHTALYWYRQSLGQGLEFLIYFQGNSAPDKSGLPSDRFSAERTGGSVSTLTIQRTQQEDSAVYLCASSYLGLAGATSYEQYFGPGTRLTVT.

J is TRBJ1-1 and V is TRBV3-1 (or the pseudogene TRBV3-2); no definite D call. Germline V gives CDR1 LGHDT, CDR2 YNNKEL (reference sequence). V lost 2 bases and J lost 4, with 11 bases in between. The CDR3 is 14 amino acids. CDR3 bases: TGTGCCAGCAGCCAAAGAGGTACGGGCACTGAAGCTTTCTTT. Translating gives CASSQRGTGTEAFF.

Written as DNA, the CDR3 is TGTGCCAGCAGGACGACCGGGACTGGTTACAATGAGCAGTTCTTC. Translating it yields CASRTTGTGYNEQFF. This sequence joins TRBV6-5 and TRBJ2-1, with D maybe TRBD2 (6 bases). The CDR3 is 15 amino acids. Germline CDR1 is MNHEY and CDR2 is SVGAGI. Trimming shortened V by 6 bases and J by 4 bases, and 16 bases separated the two germline ends.

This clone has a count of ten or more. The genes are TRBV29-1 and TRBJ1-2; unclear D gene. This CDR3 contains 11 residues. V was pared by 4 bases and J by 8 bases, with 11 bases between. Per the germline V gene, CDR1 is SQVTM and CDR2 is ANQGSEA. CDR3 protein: CSVAPGLGYTF. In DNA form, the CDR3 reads TGCAGCGTTGCCCCAGGTTTGGGCTACACCTTC.

Written as DNA, the CDR3 is TGCAGCGTTGAAGATCTCGAACTATATGAAGCTTTCTTT. Residues: CSVEDLELYEAFF. The gene calls are TRBV29-1 and TRBJ1-1; D uncertain. Germline CDR1 is SQVTM and CDR2 is ANQGSEA. Trimming took 0 bases from V and 7 from J, leaving 12 bases between them. The CDR3 extends over 13 amino acids.

The CDR3 protein is CADRPITSGNTIYF. The CDR3 DNA reads TGTGCCGACAGGCCGATAACCTCTGGAAACACCATATATTTT. The rearrangement links TRBV21-1 to TRBJ1-3; the table's D call TRBD1 went unverified against the DNA. TRBV21-1 has pseudogene status. The CDR3 runs to 14 residues.

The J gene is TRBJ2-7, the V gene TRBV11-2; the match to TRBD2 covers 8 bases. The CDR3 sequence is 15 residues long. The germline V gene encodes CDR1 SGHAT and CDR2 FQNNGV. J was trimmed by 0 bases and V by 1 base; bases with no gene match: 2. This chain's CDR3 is CASSLGAGVSYEQYF. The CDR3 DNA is TGTGCCAGCAGCTTAGGAGCGGGGGTCTCCTACGAGCAGTACTTC.

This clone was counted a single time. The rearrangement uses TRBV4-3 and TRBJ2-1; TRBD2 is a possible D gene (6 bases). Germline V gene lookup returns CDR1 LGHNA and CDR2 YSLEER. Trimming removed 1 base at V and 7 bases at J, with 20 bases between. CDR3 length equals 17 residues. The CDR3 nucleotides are TGCGCCAGCAGCCAAGCCCGTTACGGGGAGGCCCGGAATGAGCAGTTCTTC. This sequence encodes CASSQARYGEARNEQFF.

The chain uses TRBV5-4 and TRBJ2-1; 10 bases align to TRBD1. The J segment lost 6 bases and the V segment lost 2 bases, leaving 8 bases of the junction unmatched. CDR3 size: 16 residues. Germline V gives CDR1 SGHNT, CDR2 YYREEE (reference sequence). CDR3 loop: CASSFDAGQGFNEQFF. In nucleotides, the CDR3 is TGTGCCAGCAGCTTCGACGCGGGACAGGGGTTCAATGAGCAGTTCTTC.

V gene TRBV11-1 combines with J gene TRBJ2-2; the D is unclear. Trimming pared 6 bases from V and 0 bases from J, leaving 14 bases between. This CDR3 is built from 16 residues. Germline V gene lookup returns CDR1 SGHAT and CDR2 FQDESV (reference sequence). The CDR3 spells CASSPPRHANTGELFF. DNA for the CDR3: TGTGCCAGCAGTCCCCCTAGGCATGCGAACACCGGGGAGCTGTTTTTT.

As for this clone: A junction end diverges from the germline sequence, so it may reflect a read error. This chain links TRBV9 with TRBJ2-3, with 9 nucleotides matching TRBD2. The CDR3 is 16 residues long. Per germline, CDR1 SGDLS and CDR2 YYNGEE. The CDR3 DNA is TGTGCCCGCAGCGTAGACGCGGGGGGGCGGGGAGATACGCAGTATTTT. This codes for CARSVDAGGRGDTQYF.

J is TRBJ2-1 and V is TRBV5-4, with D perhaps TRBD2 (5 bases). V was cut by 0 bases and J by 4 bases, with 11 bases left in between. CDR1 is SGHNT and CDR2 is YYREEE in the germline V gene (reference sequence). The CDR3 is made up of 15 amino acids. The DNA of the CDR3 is TGTGCCAGCAGCTTGGCGATCGGGAATTACAATGAGCAGTTCTTC. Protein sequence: CASSLAIGNYNEQFF.

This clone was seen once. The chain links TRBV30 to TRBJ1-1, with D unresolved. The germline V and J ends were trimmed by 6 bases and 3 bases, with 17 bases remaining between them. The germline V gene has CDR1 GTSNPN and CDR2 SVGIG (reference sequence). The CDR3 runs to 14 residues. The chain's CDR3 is CACLARGRDTEAFF. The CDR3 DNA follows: TGTGCCTGCCTAGCCCGCGGCCGCGACACTGAAGCTTTCTTT.

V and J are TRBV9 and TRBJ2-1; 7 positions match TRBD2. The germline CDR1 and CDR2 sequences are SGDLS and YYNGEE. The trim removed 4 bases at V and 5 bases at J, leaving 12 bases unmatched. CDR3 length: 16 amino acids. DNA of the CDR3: TGTGCCAGCAGCCTAAGACCGGGGAGGGCCCACAATGAGCAGTTCTTC. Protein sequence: CASSLRPGRAHNEQFF.

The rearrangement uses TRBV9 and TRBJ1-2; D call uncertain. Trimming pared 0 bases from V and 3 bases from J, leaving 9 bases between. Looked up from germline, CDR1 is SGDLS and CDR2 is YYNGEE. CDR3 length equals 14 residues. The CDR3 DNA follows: TGTGCCAGCAGCGTAGGAAACAGAGACTATGGCTACACCTTC. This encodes CASSVGNRDYGYTF. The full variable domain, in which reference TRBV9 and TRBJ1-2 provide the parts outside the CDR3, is DSGVTQTPKHLITATGQRVTLRCSPRSGDLSVYWYQQSLDQGLQFLIQYYNGEERAKGNILERFSAQQFPDLHSELNLSSLELGDSALYFCASSVGNRDYGYTFGSGTRLTVV.